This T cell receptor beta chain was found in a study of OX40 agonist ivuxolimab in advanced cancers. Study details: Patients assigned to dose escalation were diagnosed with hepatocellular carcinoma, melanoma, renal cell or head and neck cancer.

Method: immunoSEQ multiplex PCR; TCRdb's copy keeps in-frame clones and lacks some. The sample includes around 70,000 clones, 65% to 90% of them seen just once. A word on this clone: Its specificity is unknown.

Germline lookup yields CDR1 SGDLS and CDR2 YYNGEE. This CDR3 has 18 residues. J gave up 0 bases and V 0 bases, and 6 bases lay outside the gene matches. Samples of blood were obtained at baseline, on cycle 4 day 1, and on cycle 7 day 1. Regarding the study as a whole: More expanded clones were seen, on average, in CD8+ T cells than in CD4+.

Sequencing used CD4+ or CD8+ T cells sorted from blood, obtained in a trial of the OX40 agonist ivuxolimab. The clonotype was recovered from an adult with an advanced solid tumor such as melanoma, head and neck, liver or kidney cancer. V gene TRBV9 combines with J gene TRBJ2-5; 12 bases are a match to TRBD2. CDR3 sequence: CASSVVPSGGANQETQYF. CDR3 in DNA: TGTGCCAGCAGCGTAGTCCCTAGCGGGGGGGCCAACCAAGAGACCCAGTACTTC. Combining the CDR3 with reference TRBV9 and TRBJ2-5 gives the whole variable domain DSGVTQTPKHLITATGQRVTLRCSPRSGDLSVYWYQQSLDQGLQFLIQYYNGEERAKGNILERFSAQQFPDLHSELNLSSLELGDSALYFCASSVVPSGGANQETQYFGPGTRLLVL.